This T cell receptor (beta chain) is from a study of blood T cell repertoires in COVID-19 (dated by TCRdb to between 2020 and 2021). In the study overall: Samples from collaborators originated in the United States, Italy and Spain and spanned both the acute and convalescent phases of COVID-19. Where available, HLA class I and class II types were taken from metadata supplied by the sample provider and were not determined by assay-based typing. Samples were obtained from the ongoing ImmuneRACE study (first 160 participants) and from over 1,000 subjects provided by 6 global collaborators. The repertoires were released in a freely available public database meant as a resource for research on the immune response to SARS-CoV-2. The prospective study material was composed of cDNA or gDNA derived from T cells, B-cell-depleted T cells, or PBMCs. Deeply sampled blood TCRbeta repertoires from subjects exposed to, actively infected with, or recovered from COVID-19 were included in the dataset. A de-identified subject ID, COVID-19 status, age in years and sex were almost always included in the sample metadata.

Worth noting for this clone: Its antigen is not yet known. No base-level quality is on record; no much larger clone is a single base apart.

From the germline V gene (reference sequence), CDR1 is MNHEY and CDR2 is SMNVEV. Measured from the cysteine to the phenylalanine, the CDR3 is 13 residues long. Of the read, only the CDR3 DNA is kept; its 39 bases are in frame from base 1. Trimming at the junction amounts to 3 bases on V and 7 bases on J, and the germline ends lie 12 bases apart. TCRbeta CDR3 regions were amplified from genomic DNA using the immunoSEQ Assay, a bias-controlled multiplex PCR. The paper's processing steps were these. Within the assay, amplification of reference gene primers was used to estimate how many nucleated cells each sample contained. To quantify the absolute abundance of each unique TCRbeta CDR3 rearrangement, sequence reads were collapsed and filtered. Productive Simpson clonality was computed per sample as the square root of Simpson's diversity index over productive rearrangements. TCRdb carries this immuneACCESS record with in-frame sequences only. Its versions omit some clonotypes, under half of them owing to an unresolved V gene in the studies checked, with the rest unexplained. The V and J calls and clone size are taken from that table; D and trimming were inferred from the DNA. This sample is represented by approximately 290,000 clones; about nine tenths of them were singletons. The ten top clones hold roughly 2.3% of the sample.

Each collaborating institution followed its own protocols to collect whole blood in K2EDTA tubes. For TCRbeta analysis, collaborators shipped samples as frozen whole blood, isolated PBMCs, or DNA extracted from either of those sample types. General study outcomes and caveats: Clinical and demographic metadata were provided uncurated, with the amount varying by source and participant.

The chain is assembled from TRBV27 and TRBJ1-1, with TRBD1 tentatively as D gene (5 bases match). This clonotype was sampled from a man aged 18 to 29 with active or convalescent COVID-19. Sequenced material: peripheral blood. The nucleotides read TGTGCCAGCAGTTTTGATTATAGGGGTGAAGCTTTCTTT. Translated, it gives CASSFDYRGEAFF.